The 17 T cell receptor beta chains in this list originate from one sample, sequenced in a study of Tregs in tolerant kidney transplant recipients. Method: immunoSEQ multiplex PCR; TCRdb's copy keeps in-frame clones and lacks some. The table gives some 30,000 clones; the top ten clones make up approximately 1.7% of it. Mixed chimerism was transient after nonmyeloablative marrow transplants from related graft donors. The sample was CD4+ T cells from blood (PBMCs), taken 24 months after the transplant. The receptors were sampled from a human patient who received a combined kidney and bone marrow transplant. Some of these T cells may belong to the graft donor.

A word on this clone: Sequencing ends 3 residues short of the CDR3 end; the germline J gene provides the rest. The V call is TRBV7-2, the J call TRBJ2-5, with D perhaps matching TRBD1 (6 bases). The CDR3 has 13 amino acids. V was shortened by 7 bases and J by 2 bases, with 11 bases between the two germline ends. Germline lookup yields CDR1 SGHTA and CDR2 FQGNSA. CDR3: CASKTGYQETQYF. CDR3 DNA, as far as it was read: TGTGCCAGCAAGACAGGATATCAAGAGACC.

With regard to this clone: The missing CDR3 end, 3 residues past where the read stops, is filled in from the germline J gene. This chain joins TRBV18 and TRBJ2-3; TRBD1 might be the D (6 bases). The CDR3 runs 15 residues. Trimming stripped 3 bases from V and 0 bases from J, with 10 bases between. Germline V CDR1 and CDR2: KGHSH, LQKENI. The CDR3 loop reads CASSPPGQSTDTQYF. The CDR3 DNA, read in part, is TGTGCCAGCTCACCCCCGGGACAAAGCACAGATACG.

As regards this clone: The DNA ends 3 residues before the CDR3 does, and the rest of the CDR3 is filled in from the germline J gene. The chain links TRBV20-1 to TRBJ2-3, with TRBD2 matching 14 bases. The germline CDR1 and CDR2 sequences are DFQATT and SNEGSKA (reference sequence). Trimming cost V 2 bases and J 0 bases; bases outside gene matches: 10. The CDR3 is 19 amino acids. Partial CDR3 DNA: TGCAGTGCTAGATTTTTGGGACTAGCGGGAGACATTAGCACAGATACG. It translates to CSARFLGLAGDISTDT. The entire CDR3 is CSARFLGLAGDISTDTQYF.

About this clone itself: The CDR3 goes on 3 residues after the read ends, and that part is filled in from the germline J gene. V usage is TRBV20-1 and J usage is TRBJ2-7; D is unclear. The germline V and J ends were trimmed by 6 bases and 0 bases, with 12 bases remaining between them. The CDR3 extends over 13 amino acids. CDR1 DFQATT and CDR2 SNEGSKA come from the germline V gene (reference sequence). CDR3 loop: CSAVAESSYEQYF. The CDR3 DNA, read in part, is TGCAGTGCCGTGGCGGAGAGCTCCTACGAG.

Concerning this clone itself: The CDR3 end falls 3 residues outside the read, so it is completed with the germline J gene. The chain is built from TRBV2 and TRBJ1-5; 8 nucleotides align to TRBD1. This CDR3 has 14 amino acids. V lost 4 bases and J lost 5; bases outside the gene matches: 4. CDR1 is SNHLY, CDR2 FYNNEI, per germline. The CDR3 protein is CASSVDRVDQPQHF. CDR3 DNA (partial): TGTGCCAGCAGTGTGGACAGGGTGGATCAGCCC.

Concerning this clone: The read finishes 3 residues shy of the CDR3 end, and the germline J gene is used to complete it. The gene calls are TRBV4-1 and TRBJ1-1; 7 positions agree with TRBD1. CDR3 size: 16 residues. In germline, CDR1 is MGHRA, CDR2 YSYEKL. The V gene end was trimmed by 0 bases and the J gene end by 0 bases; junction bases not matched to a gene: 4. This chain's CDR3 is CASSQDQGVVNTEAFF. The DNA read from the CDR3 is TGCGCCAGCAGCCAAGACCAGGGGGTAGTGAACACTGAA.

A remark on this clone: The CDR3 end falls 3 residues outside the read, so it is completed with the germline J gene. The rearrangement links TRBV11-1 to TRBJ1-6; 7 bases map to TRBD1. The length of the CDR3 is 14 residues. The V and J ends lost 6 bases and 4 bases, in that order; junction bases with no gene match: 3. CDR1 is SGHAT, CDR2 FQDESV, per germline (reference sequence). The sequenced CDR3 bases are TGTGCCAGCAGACGGGACAGTTATAATTCACCC. This codes for CASRRDSYNSP. The CDR3 reads in full as CASRRDSYNSPLHF.

Notes on this clone: The read is 3 residues too short to cover the CDR3 end, so that end is filled in from the germline J gene. The chain recombines TRBV19 with TRBJ2-2; possible D gene TRBD2, 7 bases. This CDR3 has 15 amino acids. Trimming took 5 bases from V and 4 from J, leaving 14 bases between them. CDR1 is LNHDA, CDR2 SQIVND, per germline (reference sequence). The CDR3 bases that were read are TGTGCCAGTAGTGCGAGGGGGGGCGTCACCGGGGAG. Translated, it gives CASSARGGVTGE. The whole CDR3 sequence is CASSARGGVTGELFF.

About this clone itself: The read ends 3 residues shy of where the CDR3 ends; the end is completed using the germline J gene. The chain carries TRBV20-1 and TRBJ1-5, with D unresolved. With 6 bases removed from V and 3 bases from J, the gap between germline ends came to 12 bases. The length of the CDR3 is 13 residues. Germline-derived CDR1 and CDR2 are DFQATT and SNEGSKA (reference sequence). The CDR3 loop reads CSALGGPNQPQHF. CDR3 DNA, as far as it was read: TGCAGTGCGCTCGGTGGTCCCAATCAGCCC.

Concerning this clone itself: The CDR3 end lies 3 residues beyond the end of the read and is filled in from the germline J gene. The J gene is TRBJ2-7, the V gene TRBV6-1; 8 bases line up with TRBD1. Germline V gives CDR1 MNHNS, CDR2 SASEGT. With 2 bases clipped from V and 4 bases from J, the junction kept 10 bases outside the gene matches. This CDR3 spans 16 amino acids. CDR3 amino acids: CASSERGQGRLYEQYF. Incomplete CDR3 DNA: TGTGCCAGCAGTGAAAGAGGACAGGGAAGATTATACGAG.

Worth noting for this clone: Read data end 3 residues before the CDR3 end; the end is taken from the germline J gene. V is TRBV19 and J is TRBJ2-7, with a tentative D call TRBD2 (6 bases). Trimming took 6 bases from V and 2 from J, leaving 14 bases between them. This CDR3 contains 14 residues. Germline CDR1 reads LNHDA; CDR2 reads SQIVND (reference sequence). CDR3 protein: CASRRGTETYEQYF. The sequenced CDR3 bases are TGTGCCAGTAGACGTGGGACTGAGACCTACGAG.

Worth noting for this clone: Read sequence stops 3 residues before the CDR3 end, and the germline J gene provides the missing end. The gene calls are TRBV5-1 and TRBJ2-2; TRBD2 might be the D (5 bases). Germline CDR1 and CDR2: SGHRS and YFSETQ. CDR3 length equals 13 residues. Trimming pared 3 bases from V and 4 bases from J, leaving 7 bases between. The CDR3 loop is CASSSLVTGELFF. CDR3 bases read: TGCGCCAGCAGCTCACTAGTCACCGGGGAG.

The covered CDR3 bases are TGCAGTGCTCCCCAGGGGACTAGCGGTATGAATGAG. Protein sequence: CSAPQGTSGMNE. The CDR3, in full, reads CSAPQGTSGMNEQFF. This chain joins TRBV20-1 and TRBJ2-1, with TRBD2 identical over 11 bases. The read ends 3 residues before the CDR3 terminus; that terminus is restored from the germline J gene. The length of the CDR3 is 15 residues. Losses at the gene ends were 5 bases for V and 7 bases for J; bases not matched to a gene: 10. The germline V gene encodes CDR1 DFQATT and CDR2 SNEGSKA (reference sequence).

Worth noting for this clone: The read finishes 3 residues shy of the CDR3 end, and the germline J gene is used to complete it. The V call is TRBV29-1, the J call TRBJ2-1; 14 bases line up with TRBD2. The CDR3 is 16 residues long. Germline-derived CDR1 and CDR2 are SQVTM and ANQGSEA. With V trimmed by 7 bases and J by 7 bases, 12 bases remained unmatched. The CDR3 loop reads CSAIILTSGRANEQFF. Incomplete CDR3 DNA: TGCAGCGCTATAATATTGACTAGCGGGAGGGCTAATGAG.

As concerns this clone: The read terminates 3 residues before the CDR3 end, so the remaining end is supplied by the germline J gene. V usage is TRBV10-3 and J usage is TRBJ1-5; 10 bases are a match to TRBD1. From germline, CDR1 is ENHRY and CDR2 SYGVKD. The CDR3 has 15 amino acids. V gave up 2 bases and J gave up 6 bases; unmatched junction bases: 4. Partial CDR3 DNA: TGTGCCATCAGTGAGGAGGGACAGGGGCCTCAGCCC. This codes for CAISEEGQGPQP. The full CDR3 reads CAISEEGQGPQPQHF.

Of note for this clone: The DNA ends 3 residues before the CDR3 does, and the rest of the CDR3 is filled in from the germline J gene. V and J are TRBV20-1 and TRBJ2-7; D may be TRBD2 (6 bases). V was shortened by 5 bases and J by 2 bases, with 13 bases between the two germline ends. This CDR3 contains 13 residues. Germline-derived CDR1 and CDR2 are DFQATT and SNEGSKA (reference sequence). The CDR3 reads CSALGGNPYEQYF. CDR3 DNA (partial): TGCAGTGCTCTTGGCGGGAACCCCTACGAG.

Concerning this clone: The read terminates 3 residues ahead of where the CDR3 ends, so the germline J gene completes it. The chain employs TRBV29-1 and TRBJ2-3, with no clear D. Trimming removed 6 bases at V and 4 bases at J, with 11 bases between. The CDR3 loop spans 12 amino acids. Germline V gene sequence: CDR1 SQVTM, CDR2 ANQGSEA. Partial CDR3 DNA: TGCAGCGTCCTAGTCGGCGCAGATACG. This translates into CSVLVGADT. The CDR3 as a whole reads CSVLVGADTQYF.